Described below is a single T cell receptor beta chain sequence and its context. Other nucleotide sequences in the sample specify the same CDR3. This sample stems from a study of shared clonotypes between healthy human individuals. Study as a whole: The plates for each donor numbered three CD4 naive, three CD4 memory, two CD8 naive and one CD8 memory.

The CDR3 is made up of 15 amino acids. V lost 2 bases to trimming and J lost 1 base; unmatched junction nucleotides: 1. Germline CDR1 and CDR2: SGDLS and YYNGEE. Several immunoSEQ 96-well plates shared each subset's DNA, each plate a replicate. In the authors' methods: Without quality scores, immunoSEQ junctional reads could not be filtered like full-length reads. The repertoire was sequenced with immunoSEQ multiplex PCR; TCRdb's copy has only in-frame clones and lacks some. From that table come the V and J calls and clone size; the DNA was used to work out D and trimming. The sample shows a few million clones, 92% of them seen only once.

Material for sequencing was naive CD4+ T cells from PBMCs. As to subset: CD45RA+ positively selected. The chain combines TRBV9 with TRBJ2-2, with 8 bases fitting TRBD2. This sequence originates from a man between 18 and 29 years old in good health. Some clones in this sample may be carry-over from other donors' samples. CDR3 amino acids: CASSVTSGNTGELFF. Written as DNA, the CDR3 is TGTGCCAGCAGCGTTACTAGCGGGAACACCGGGGAGCTGTTTTTT.